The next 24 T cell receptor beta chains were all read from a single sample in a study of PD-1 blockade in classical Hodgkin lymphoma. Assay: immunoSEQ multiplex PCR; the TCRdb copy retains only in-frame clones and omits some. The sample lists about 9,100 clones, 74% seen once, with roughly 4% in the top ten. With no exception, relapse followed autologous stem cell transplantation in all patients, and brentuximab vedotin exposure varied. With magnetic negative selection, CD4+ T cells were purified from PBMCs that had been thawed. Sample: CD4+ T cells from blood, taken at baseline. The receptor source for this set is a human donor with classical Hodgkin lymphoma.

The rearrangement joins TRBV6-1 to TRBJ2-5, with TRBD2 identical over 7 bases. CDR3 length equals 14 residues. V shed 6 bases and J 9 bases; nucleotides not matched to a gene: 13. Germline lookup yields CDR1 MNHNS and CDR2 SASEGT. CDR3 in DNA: TGTGCCAGCAGCCCTCCCCGGGACCGGGGGGCCCAGTACTTC. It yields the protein CASSPPRDRGAQYF.

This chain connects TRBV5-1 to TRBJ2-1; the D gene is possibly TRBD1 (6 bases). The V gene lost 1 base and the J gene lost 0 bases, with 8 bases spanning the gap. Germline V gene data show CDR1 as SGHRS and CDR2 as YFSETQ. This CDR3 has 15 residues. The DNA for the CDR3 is TGCGCCAGCAGCTTGTCAGGGGTCTCCTACAATGAGCAGTTCTTC. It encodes CASSLSGVSYNEQFF. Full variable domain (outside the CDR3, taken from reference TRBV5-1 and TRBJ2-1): KAGVTQTPRYLIKTRGQQVTLSCSPISGHRSVSWYQQTPGQGLQFLFEYFSETQRNKGNFPGRFSGRQFSNSRSEMNVSTLELGDSALYLCASSLSGVSYNEQFFGPGTRLTVL.

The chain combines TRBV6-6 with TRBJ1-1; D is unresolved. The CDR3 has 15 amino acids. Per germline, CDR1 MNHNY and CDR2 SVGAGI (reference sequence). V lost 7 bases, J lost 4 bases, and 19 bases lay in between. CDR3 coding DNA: TGTGCCAGCAAAGTGAGGGAATTCCCTTCCACTGAAGCTTTCTTT. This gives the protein CASKVREFPSTEAFF.

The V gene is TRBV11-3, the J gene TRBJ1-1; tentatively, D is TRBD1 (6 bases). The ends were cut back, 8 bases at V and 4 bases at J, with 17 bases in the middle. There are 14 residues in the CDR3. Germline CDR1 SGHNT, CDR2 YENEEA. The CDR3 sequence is CASSEGHPGTEAFF. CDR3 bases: TGTGCCAGCTCAGAGGGACACCCGGGCACTGAAGCTTTCTTT.

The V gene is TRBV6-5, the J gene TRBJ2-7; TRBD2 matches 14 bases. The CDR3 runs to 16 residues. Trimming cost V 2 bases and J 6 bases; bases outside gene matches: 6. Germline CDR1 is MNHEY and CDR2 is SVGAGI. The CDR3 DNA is TGTGCCAGCAGTTACGGTTTGGGGACTAGCGGGAGCGAGCAGTACTTC. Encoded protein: CASSYGLGTSGSEQYF.

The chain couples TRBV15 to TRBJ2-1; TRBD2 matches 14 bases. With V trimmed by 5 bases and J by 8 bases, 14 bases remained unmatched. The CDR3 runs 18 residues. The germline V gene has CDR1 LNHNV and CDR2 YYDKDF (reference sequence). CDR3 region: CATSPILPGTSGRHEQFF. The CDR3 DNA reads TGTGCCACCAGCCCAATCTTGCCGGGGACTAGCGGGAGACATGAGCAGTTCTTC.

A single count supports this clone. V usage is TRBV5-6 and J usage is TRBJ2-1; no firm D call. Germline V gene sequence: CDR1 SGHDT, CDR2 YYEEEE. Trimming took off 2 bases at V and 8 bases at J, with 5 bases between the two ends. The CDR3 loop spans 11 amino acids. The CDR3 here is CASSFSDEQFF. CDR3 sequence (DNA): TGTGCCAGCAGCTTCAGCGATGAGCAGTTCTTC.

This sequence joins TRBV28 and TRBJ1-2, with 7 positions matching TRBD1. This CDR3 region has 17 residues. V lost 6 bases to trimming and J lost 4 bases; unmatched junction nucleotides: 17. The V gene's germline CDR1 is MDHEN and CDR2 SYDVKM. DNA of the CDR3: TGTGCCAGCAGCCTAAGACAGGGAGTATCCCCATTCTATGGCTACACCTTC. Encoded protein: CASSLRQGVSPFYGYTF.

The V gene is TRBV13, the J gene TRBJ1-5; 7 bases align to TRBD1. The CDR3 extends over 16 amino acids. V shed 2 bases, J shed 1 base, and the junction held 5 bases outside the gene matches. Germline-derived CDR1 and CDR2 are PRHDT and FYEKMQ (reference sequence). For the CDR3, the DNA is TGTGCCAGCAGCTTAAGTCAGGGGGTGAGCAATCAGCCCCAGCATTTT. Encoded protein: CASSLSQGVSNQPQHF.

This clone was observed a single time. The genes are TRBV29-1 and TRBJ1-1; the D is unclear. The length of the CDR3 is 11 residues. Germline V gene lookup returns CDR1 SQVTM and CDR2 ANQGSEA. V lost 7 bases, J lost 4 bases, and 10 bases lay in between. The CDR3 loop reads CSAQVVTEAFF. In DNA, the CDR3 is TGCAGCGCCCAAGTGGTCACTGAAGCTTTCTTT.

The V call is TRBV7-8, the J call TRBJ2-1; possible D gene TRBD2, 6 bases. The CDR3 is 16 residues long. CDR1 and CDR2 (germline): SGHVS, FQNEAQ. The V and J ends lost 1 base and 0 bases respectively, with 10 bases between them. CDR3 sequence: CASSLGAGGSYNEQFF. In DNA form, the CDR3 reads TGTGCCAGCAGCTTAGGGGCCGGGGGCTCCTACAATGAGCAGTTCTTC.

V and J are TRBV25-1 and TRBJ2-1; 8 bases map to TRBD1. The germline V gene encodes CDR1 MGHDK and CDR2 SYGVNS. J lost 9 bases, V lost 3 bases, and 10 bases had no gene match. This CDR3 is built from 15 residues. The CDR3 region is CASSDRTGLKGEQFF. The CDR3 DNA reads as TGTGCCAGCAGTGACAGGACAGGGTTGAAGGGTGAGCAGTTCTTC. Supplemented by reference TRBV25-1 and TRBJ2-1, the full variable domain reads EADIYQTPRYLVIGTGKKITLECSQTMGHDKMYWYQQDPGMELHLIHYSYGVNSTEKGDLSSESTVSRIRTEHFPLTLESARPSHTSQYLCASSDRTGLKGEQFFGPGTRLTVL.

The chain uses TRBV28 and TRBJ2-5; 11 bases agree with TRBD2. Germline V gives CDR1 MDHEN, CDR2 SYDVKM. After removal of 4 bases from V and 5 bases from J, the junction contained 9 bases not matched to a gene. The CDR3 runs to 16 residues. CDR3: CASSSLPSGRSETQYF. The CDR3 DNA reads TGTGCCAGCAGTTCCCTCCCTAGCGGGAGGTCGGAGACCCAGTACTTC.

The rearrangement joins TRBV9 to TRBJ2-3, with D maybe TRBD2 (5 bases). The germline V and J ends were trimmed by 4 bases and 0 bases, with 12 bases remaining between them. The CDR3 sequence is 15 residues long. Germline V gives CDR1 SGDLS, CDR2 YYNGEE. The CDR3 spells CASSPSGISTDTQYF. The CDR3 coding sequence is TGTGCCAGCAGCCCCTCCGGGATTAGCACAGATACGCAGTATTTT.

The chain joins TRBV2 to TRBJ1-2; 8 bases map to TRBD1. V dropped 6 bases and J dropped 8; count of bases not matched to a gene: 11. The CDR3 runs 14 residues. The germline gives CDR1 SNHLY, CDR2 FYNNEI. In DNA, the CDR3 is TGTGCCAGCAGCCCCCTGGGACAGGTCGGAGGCTACACCTTC. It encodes CASSPLGQVGGYTF.

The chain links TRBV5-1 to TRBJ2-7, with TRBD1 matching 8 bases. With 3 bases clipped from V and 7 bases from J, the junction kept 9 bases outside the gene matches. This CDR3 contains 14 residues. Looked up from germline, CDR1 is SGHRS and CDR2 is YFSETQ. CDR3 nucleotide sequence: TGCGCCAGCAGCTCCATGACAGGGGCAGGGGAGCAGTACTTC. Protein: CASSSMTGAGEQYF.

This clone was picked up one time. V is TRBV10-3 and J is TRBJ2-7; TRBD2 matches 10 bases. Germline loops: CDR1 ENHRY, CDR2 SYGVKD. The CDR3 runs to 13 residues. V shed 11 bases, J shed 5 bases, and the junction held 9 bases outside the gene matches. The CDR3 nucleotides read TGTGCCGTAGGTCTAGCGGGAGCTAACGAGCAGTACTTC. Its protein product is CAVGLAGANEQYF.

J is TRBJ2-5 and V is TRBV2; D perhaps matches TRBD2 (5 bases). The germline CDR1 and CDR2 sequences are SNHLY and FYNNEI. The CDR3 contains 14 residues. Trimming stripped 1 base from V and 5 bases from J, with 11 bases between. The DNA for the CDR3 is TGTGCCAGCAGTGAAGGGCGCTCGGGGGAGACCCAGTACTTC. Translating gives CASSEGRSGETQYF.

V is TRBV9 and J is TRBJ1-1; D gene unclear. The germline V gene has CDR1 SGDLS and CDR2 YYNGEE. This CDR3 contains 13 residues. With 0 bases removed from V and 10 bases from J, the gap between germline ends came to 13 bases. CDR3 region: CASSVDLEGLAFF. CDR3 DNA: TGTGCCAGCAGCGTAGATTTGGAGGGTCTAGCTTTCTTT.

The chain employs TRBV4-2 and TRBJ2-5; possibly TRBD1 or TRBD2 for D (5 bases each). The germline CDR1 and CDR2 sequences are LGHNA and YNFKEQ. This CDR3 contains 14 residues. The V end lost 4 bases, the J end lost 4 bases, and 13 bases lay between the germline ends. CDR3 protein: CASSRGGVGETQYF. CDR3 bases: TGTGCCAGCAGCCGTGGGGGAGTGGGAGAGACCCAGTACTTC.

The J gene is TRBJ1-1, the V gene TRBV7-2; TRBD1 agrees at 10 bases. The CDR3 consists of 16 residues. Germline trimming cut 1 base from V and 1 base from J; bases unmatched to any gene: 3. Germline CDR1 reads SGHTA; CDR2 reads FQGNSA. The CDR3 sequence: CASSLVTGGRNTEAFF. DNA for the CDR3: TGTGCCAGCAGCTTAGTGACAGGGGGCAGGAACACTGAAGCTTTCTTT.

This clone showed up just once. The CDR3 nucleotides are TGTGCCAGCACCACCTTTGGGACTCATGAAAAACTGTTTTTT. Its translation: CASTTFGTHEKLFF. The J gene is TRBJ1-4, the V gene TRBV28; possible D gene TRBD1, 5 bases. CDR3 length equals 14 residues. The V end was cut by 7 bases, the J end by 6 bases, with 15 bases between. Germline CDR1 MDHEN, CDR2 SYDVKM.

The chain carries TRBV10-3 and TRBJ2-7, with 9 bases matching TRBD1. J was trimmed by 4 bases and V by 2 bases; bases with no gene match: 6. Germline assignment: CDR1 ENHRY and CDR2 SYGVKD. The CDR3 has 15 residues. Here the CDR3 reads CAISENRDRVYEQYF. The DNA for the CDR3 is TGTGCCATCAGTGAGAACAGGGACAGGGTTTACGAGCAGTACTTC.

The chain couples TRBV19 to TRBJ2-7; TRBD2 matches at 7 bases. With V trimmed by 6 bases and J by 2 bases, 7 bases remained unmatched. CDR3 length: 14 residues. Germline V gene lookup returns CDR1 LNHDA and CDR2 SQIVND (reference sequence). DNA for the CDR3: TGTGCCAGTAGCATGGGCGGGAGTGCCTACGAGCAGTACTTC. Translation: CASSMGGSAYEQYF.